This TCR beta chain is drawn from a study of regulatory T cells in long-lasting Graves disease. For TCR beta, libraries came from iRepertoire HTBI primers and Arm-PCR of CDR3 regions. TCRdb redid the calling of the multiplex PCR reads with MiXCR, one entry per CDR3 protein. The sample carries about 220,000 distinct CDR3 sequences, 15% to 20% recorded once. This clonotype appeared many times. The CDR3 extends over 14 amino acids. Germline V gene lookup returns CDR1 KGHSH and CDR2 LQKENI. The V end lost 3 bases, the J end lost 9 bases, and 12 bases lay between the germline ends. Time point here: newly diagnosed GD, antithyroid drugs for less than 3 months. Making the TCR library involved RNA that had been extracted from PBMCs. These data were likewise used in another study, on T cells in Graves' hyperthyroidism and ophthalmopathy.

Sequencing used peripheral blood mononuclear cells (PBMCs), obtained at new diagnosis, from a patient treated with antithyroid drugs. The chain is built from TRBV18 and TRBJ1-6, with D possibly matching TRBD1 (6 bases). The receptor was isolated from a woman in her twenties or thirties with Graves disease. CDR3 sequence reads: CASSPSSTGSPLHF. In DNA form, the CDR3 reads TGTGCCAGCTCACCTTCTTCGACAGGTTCACCCCTCCACTTT.